This TCR beta chain stems from a study of shared clonotypes between healthy human individuals. Study overall: Three CD4 naive, three CD4 memory, two CD8 naive and one CD8 memory plate were used per donor.

The material for each subset, its genomic DNA, was split evenly across several immunoSEQ plates. Replicate PCRs run on sorted subsets employed roughly 180 ng DNA, approximately 30,000 T cell genomes. Using immunoSEQ multiplex PCR, the repertoire was profiled, and TCRdb retains in-frame clones only, with some absent. Of roughly 1,500,000 clones listed, less than 99% are singletons. CDR3 length: 14 residues. Germline V lookup: CDR1 SGHRS, CDR2 YFSETQ. Germline trimming cut 3 bases from V and 12 bases from J; bases unmatched to any gene: 5. The CD4+ fraction was divided into a CD45RA+ naive subset and a CD45RA-negative memory subset.

The sequenced sample consisted of naive CD4+ T cells sorted from blood. This sample's subset: CD45RA+ positively selected. The sequence came from a young man in good health. The genes are TRBV5-1 and TRBJ2-1; TRBD2 agrees at 14 bases. The CDR3 sequence is CASSSGLAGVVQFF. CDR3 sequence (DNA): TGCGCCAGCAGCTCGGGACTAGCGGGAGTCGTGCAGTTCTTC. Full variable domain (rest looked up from reference TRBV5-1 and TRBJ2-1): KAGVTQTPRYLIKTRGQQVTLSCSPISGHRSVSWYQQTPGQGLQFLFEYFSETQRNKGNFPGRFSGRQFSNSRSEMNVSTLELGDSALYLCASSSGLAGVVQFFGPGTRLTVL.